This TCR beta chain originates from a study of spatial heterogeneity in lung cancer. Turning to the study itself: Every unique TCR and UMI combination, on average, appeared more than ten times in raw reads.

In TCRdb, the 5' RACE reads were re-called with MiXCR into one record per CDR3 protein. Of approximately 15,000 distinct CDR3 sequences in the sample, 3.6% were seen once. This clonotype was observed at least ten times. This beta chain is an off-target read within a library intended for alpha chains, so its frequency means little. Sample time point: sample taken at primary tumor resection. The approximately 70 donors had untreated early-stage non-small cell lung cancer. The study sequenced unsorted whole RNA from tumor, nontumor lung or frozen PBMC. This sequence originates from a male donor with early-stage non-small cell lung cancer. The sequenced sample was normal lung tissue next to the tumor, obtained at surgery.

CDR3 nucleotides: TGTGCCAGCAGTCGCGGGACAGAGGCCTACGAGCAGTACTTC. Amino acids: CASSRGTEAYEQYF. This sequence joins TRBV6-2 or TRBV6-3 and TRBJ2-7; tentative D call: TRBD1 (7 bases). Germline CDR1 reads MNHEY; CDR2 reads SVGEGT. This CDR3 has 14 residues. The V end lost 5 bases, the J end lost 2 bases, and 13 bases lay between the germline ends.